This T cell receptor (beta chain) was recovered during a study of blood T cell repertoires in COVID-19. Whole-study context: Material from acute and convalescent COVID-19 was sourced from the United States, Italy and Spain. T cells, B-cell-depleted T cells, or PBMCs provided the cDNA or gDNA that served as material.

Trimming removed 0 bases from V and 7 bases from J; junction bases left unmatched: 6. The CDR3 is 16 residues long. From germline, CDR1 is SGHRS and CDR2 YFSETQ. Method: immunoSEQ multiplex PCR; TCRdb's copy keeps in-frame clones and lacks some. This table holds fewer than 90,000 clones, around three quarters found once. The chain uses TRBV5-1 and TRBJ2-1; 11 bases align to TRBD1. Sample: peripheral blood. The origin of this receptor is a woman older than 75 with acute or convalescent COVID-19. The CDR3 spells CASSLEFGQGANEQFF. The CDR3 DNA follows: TGCGCCAGCAGCTTGGAATTTGGACAGGGGGCAAATGAGCAGTTCTTC.